The T cell receptor beta chain under discussion was sequenced for a study of shared clonotypes between healthy human individuals. General study results and limits: Across subsets, estimated richness was generally greater for naive than for memory populations.

A remark on this clone: Its antigen is undetermined.

Across several immunoSEQ plates, the genomic DNA of each subset was split evenly. Produced via immunoSEQ multiplex PCR; TCRdb's table is partial and in-frame only. The data hold approximately 2.5 million clones, with just over 90% observed a single time. Germline V gene sequence: CDR1 MDHEN, CDR2 SYDVKM. The V end lost 3 bases, the J end lost 7 bases, and 9 bases lay between the germline ends. This CDR3 is 12 amino acids long. The V gene is TRBV28, the J gene TRBJ1-2; D gene ambiguous. The receptor's source is a young man in good health. Sequenced sample: naive CD4+ T cells sorted from blood. The sample's subset: CD45RA+ positively selected. CDR3 bases: TGTGCCAGCAGTTTTCTGGAGTTTGGCTACACCTTC. Translated, it gives CASSFLEFGYTF.